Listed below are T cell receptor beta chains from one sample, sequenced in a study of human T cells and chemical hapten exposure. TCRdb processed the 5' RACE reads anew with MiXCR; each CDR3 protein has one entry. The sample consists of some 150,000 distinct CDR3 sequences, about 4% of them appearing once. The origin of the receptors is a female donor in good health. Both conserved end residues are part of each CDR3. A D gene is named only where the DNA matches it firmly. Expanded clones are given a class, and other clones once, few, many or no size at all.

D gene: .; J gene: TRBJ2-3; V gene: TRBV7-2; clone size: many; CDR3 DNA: TGTGCCAGCAGCTCGAGACCTGAATTAGATGAGTATTTT; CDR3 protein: CASSSRPELDEYF
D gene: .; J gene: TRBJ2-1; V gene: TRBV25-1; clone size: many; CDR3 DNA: TGTGCCAGCAGTGATAGAGTGGGATTGAACAATGAGCAGTTCTTC; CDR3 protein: CASSDRVGLNNEQFF
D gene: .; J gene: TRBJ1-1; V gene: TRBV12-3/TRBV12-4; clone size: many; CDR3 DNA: TGTGCCAGCAGTCGTTACAGGGACATTCTAGAAGCTTTCTTT; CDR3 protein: CASSRYRDILEAFF
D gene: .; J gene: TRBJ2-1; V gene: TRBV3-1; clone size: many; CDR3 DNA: TGTGCCAGCAGCTCCCTCAGCGTGGGTGAGCAGTTCTTC; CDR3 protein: CASSSLSVGEQFF
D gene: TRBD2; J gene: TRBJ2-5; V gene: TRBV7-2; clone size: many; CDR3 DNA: TGTGCCAGCAGCTTAGCGCCTAGCGGGGTTGAGACCCAGTACTTC; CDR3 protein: CASSLAPSGVETQYF
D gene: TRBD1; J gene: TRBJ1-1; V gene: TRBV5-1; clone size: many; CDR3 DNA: TGCGCCAGCAGCTTGAGTGGGGACAGAGAAGCTTTCTTT; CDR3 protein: CASSLSGDREAFF
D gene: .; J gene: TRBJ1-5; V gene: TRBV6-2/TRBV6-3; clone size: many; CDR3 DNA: TGTGCCAGCAGTTACGCGTACAGGGATAGCAATCAGCCCCAGCATTTT; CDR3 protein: CASSYAYRDSNQPQHF
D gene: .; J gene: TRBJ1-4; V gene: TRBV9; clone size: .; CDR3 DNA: TGTGCCAGCAGCGCCGGGGGGCCGGCAACTAATGAAAAACTGTTTTTT; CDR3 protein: CASSAGGPATNEKLFF
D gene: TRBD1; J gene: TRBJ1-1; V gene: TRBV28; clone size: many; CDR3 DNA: TGTGCCAGCAGTCCAGGTGGCAGGGGGAGCACTGAAGCTTTCTTT; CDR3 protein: CASSPGGRGSTEAFF
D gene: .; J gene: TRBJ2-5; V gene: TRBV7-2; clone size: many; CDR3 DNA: TGTGCCAGCAGCCTGCAATCGACAGGCCAAGAGACCCAGTACTTC; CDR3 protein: CASSLQSTGQETQYF
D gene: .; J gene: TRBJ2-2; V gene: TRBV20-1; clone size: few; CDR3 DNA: TGCAGTGCTAGCAGGGGGGGGACCGGGGAGCTGTTTTTT; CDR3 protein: CSASRGGTGELFF
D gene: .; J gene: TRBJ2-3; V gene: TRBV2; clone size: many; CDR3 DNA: TGTGCCAGCAGTGAAGCGAGGACTATCACAGATACGCAGTATTTT; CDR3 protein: CASSEARTITDTQYF
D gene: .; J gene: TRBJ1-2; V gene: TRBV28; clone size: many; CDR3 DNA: TGTGCCAGCAGTTTAACGGGGGACGGCTACACCTTC; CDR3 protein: CASSLTGDGYTF
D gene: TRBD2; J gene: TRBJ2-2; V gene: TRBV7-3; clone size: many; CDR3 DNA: TGTGCCAGCAGCCCCGTCGGACTAGCTGCCGGGGAGCTGTTTTTT; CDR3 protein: CASSPVGLAAGELFF
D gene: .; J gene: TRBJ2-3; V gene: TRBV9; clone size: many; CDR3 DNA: TGTGCCAGCAGCGTAGGGGGCGCGTACAATACGCAGTATTTT; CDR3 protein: CASSVGGAYNTQYF
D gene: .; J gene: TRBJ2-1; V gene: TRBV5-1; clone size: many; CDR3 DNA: TGCGCCAGCAGCTTGGTGCGGGGTGAGCAGTTCTTC; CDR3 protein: CASSLVRGEQFF
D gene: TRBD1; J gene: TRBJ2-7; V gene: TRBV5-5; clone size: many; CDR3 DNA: TGTGCCAGCAGCTTGGAGAGGGGGCTCTACGAGCAGTACTTC; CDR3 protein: CASSLERGLYEQYF
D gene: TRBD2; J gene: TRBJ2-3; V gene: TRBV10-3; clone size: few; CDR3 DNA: TGTGCCATCAGTCTAGCGGTTAGCACAGATACGCAGTATTTT; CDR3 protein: CAISLAVSTDTQYF
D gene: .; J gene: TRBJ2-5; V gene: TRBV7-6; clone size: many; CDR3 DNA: TGTGCCAGCAGCTTATACGAGGGTACGGGAGAGACCCAGTACTTC; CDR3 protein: CASSLYEGTGETQYF
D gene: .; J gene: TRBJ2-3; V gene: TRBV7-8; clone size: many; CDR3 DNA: TGTGCCAGCAGCAGAACGGGGGCTTTAAGAACAGATACGCAGTATTTT; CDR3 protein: CASSRTGALRTDTQYF
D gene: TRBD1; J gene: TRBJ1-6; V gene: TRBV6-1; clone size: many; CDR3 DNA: TGTGCCAGCAGTGTCCACCGGGACAGCGAAAATTCACCCCTCCACTTT; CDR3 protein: CASSVHRDSENSPLHF
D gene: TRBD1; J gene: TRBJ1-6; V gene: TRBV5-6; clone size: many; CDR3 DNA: TGTGCCAGTCACAGGGGGCTGGGTTTTAATTCACCCCTCCACTTT; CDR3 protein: CASHRGLGFNSPLHF
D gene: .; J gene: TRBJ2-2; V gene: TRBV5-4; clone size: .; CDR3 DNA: TGTGCCAGCAGCCTGGTACGCGGGGCCGGCACCGGGGAGCTGTTTTTT; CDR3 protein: CASSLVRGAGTGELFF
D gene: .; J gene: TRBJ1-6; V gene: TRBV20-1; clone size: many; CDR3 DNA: TGCAGTGCTAACGGAGTACCAAATTCACCCCTCCACTTT; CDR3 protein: CSANGVPNSPLHF
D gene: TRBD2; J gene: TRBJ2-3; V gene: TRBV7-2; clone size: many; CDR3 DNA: TGTGCCAGCAGCTCCCCGGGACTAATAGGAGATACGCAGTATTTT; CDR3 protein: CASSSPGLIGDTQYF
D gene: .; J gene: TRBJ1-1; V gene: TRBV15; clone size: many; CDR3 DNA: TGTGCCACCATCTTTGGGGAGGGGGTTGGCGAAGCTTTCTTT; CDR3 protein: CATIFGEGVGEAFF